The clone carrying this T cell receptor beta chain was recorded at least ten times. Its antigen remains unknown. This sample is part of a study of T cell repertoires in cytomegalovirus infection. Study-wide context: CMV infection plus the matching HLA type was flagged by public TCR beta signatures. Study-level findings and limits: The response measured ex vivo was dominated by TCR beta clonotypes (HLA-C-restricted and CMV-specific). Summed frequency of shared TCR beta families picked out CMV carriers who also had the relevant HLA.

A single record per CDR3 protein comes from TCRdb applying MiXCR to the reads. The data show some 300,000 distinct CDR3 sequences, around 15% seen once. With 5 bases clipped from V and 7 bases from J, the junction kept 7 bases outside the gene matches. Germline loops: CDR1 SGHTA, CDR2 FQGNSA. This CDR3 is 15 amino acids long. This TCR was recovered from a human donor in good health (CMV status not recorded). Some clones in this sample may be carry-over from other donors' samples. The source material was PBMCs. V and J are TRBV7-2 and TRBJ2-2, with TRBD1 matching 10 bases. The CDR3 nucleotides are TGTGCCAGCAGCCGAGACAGGGGGCGAGTCGGGGAGCTGTTTTTT. This gives the protein CASSRDRGRVGELFF.